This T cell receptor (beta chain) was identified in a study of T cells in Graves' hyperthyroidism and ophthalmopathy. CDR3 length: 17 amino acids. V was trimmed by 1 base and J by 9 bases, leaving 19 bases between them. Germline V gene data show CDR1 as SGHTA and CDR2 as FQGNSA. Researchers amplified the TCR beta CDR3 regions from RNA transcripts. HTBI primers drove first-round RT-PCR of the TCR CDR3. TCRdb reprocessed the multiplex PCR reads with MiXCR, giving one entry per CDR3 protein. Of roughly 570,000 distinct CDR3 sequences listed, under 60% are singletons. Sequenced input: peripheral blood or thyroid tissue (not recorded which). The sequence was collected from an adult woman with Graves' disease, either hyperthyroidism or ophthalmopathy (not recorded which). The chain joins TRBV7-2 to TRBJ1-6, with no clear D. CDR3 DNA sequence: TGTGCCAGCAGCTTAGGCCTAGCAGGAGCCCCTGGTTCACCCCTCCACTTT. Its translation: CASSLGLAGAPGSPLHF. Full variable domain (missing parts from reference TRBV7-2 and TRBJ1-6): GAGVSQSPSNKVTEKGKDVELRCDPISGHTALYWYRQSLGQGLEFLIYFQGNSAPDKSGLPSDRFSAERTGGSVSTLTIQRTQQEDSAVYLCASSLGLAGAPGSPLHFGNGTRLTVT.